A selection of T cell receptor beta chains follows, all from one sample in a study of blood T cells in healthy people across ages. TCRdb redid the calling of the 5' RACE reads with MiXCR, one entry per CDR3 protein. The sample holds around 500,000 distinct CDR3 sequences, around 50% seen once. Sequencing was carried out using blood. Receptors were obtained from an elderly man in good health. Both conserved end residues are part of each CDR3. Each record gives: J gene, clone size, V gene, D gene, CDR3 DNA, CDR3 protein. A D gene is named only where the DNA matches it firmly. The listing skips clone size in some rows; elsewhere it reads once, few, many or a size class.

J gene: TRBJ1-3
clone size: .
V gene: TRBV7-2
D gene: TRBD1
CDR3 DNA: TGTGCCAGCAGCTTAGCCGGGACAGGGGCTGTCTCTGGAAACACCATATATTTT
CDR3 protein: CASSLAGTGAVSGNTIYF

J gene: TRBJ1-6
clone size: few
V gene: TRBV7-9
D gene: TRBD1
CDR3 DNA: TGTGCCGAACAAACAGGGGATTCACCCCTCCACTTT
CDR3 protein: CAEQTGDSPLHF

J gene: TRBJ1-6
clone size: many
V gene: TRBV7-2
D gene: .
CDR3 DNA: TGTGCCAGCAGCTTAGATTCACCCCTCCACTTT
CDR3 protein: CASSLDSPLHF

J gene: TRBJ1-4
clone size: .
V gene: TRBV7-2
D gene: .
CDR3 DNA: TGTGCCAGCAGCTTAGTGGGGGGTTCAATTGAAAAACTGTTTTTT
CDR3 protein: CASSLVGGSIEKLFF

J gene: TRBJ2-4
clone size: .
V gene: TRBV20-1
D gene: .
CDR3 DNA: TGCAGTGCTAGGGACCGGGGAAAAAACATTCAGTACTTC
CDR3 protein: CSARDRGKNIQYF

J gene: TRBJ1-2
clone size: .
V gene: TRBV6-6
D gene: .
CDR3 DNA: TGTGCCAGCAGTCGCCGGGATGGCTACACCTTC
CDR3 protein: CASSRRDGYTF

J gene: TRBJ2-7
clone size: few
V gene: TRBV7-2
D gene: TRBD2
CDR3 DNA: TGTGCCAGCAGCTTACGGGAGCGGGAGTGGGAGCAGTACTTC
CDR3 protein: CASSLREREWEQYF

J gene: TRBJ2-7
clone size: few
V gene: TRBV7-2
D gene: TRBD2
CDR3 DNA: TGTGCCAGCAGCGCAAGGACTAGCGGGCCCTACCATCCCTACGAGCAGTACTTC
CDR3 protein: CASSARTSGPYHPYEQYF

J gene: TRBJ2-5
clone size: few
V gene: TRBV7-2
D gene: .
CDR3 DNA: TGTGCCAGCAGCTTAGGGGCCAGGCCCCAAGAGACCCAGTACTTC
CDR3 protein: CASSLGARPQETQYF

J gene: TRBJ2-3
clone size: few
V gene: TRBV7-9
D gene: TRBD2
CDR3 DNA: TGTGCCAGCAGGATCGGGACTAGTTCCCCAGATACGCAGTATTTT
CDR3 protein: CASRIGTSSPDTQYF

J gene: TRBJ1-1
clone size: many
V gene: TRBV6-6
D gene: .
CDR3 DNA: TGTGCCAGCGTGATGAACACTGAAGCTTTCTTT
CDR3 protein: CASVMNTEAFF

J gene: TRBJ2-1
clone size: few
V gene: TRBV5-1
D gene: TRBD1
CDR3 DNA: TGCGCCAGCAGCTTGAACGGACAGGGCGATGAGCAGTTCTTC
CDR3 protein: CASSLNGQGDEQFF

J gene: TRBJ1-2
clone size: few
V gene: TRBV7-9
D gene: .
CDR3 DNA: TGTGCCAGCAGCTTAAGTGGCCGAAATAACTATGGCTACACCTTC
CDR3 protein: CASSLSGRNNYGYTF

J gene: TRBJ2-3
clone size: .
V gene: TRBV9
D gene: .
CDR3 DNA: TGTGCCAGCAGCGTAGGTCCTAGCGCAGATACGCAGTATTTT
CDR3 protein: CASSVGPSADTQYF

J gene: TRBJ2-1
clone size: .
V gene: TRBV6-2/TRBV6-3
D gene: TRBD2
CDR3 DNA: TGTGCCAGCAGTTACTCGGGACTAGCGGGAACATATGAGCAGTTCTTC
CDR3 protein: CASSYSGLAGTYEQFF

J gene: TRBJ2-6
clone size: .
V gene: TRBV7-2
D gene: .
CDR3 DNA: TGTGCCAGCACCAACCTGAGCACGGGACTTGGGGCCAACGTCCTGACTTTC
CDR3 protein: CASTNLSTGLGANVLTF

J gene: TRBJ2-2
clone size: few
V gene: TRBV6-6
D gene: .
CDR3 DNA: TGTGCCAGCAGTTACCCTGGGGAGCGTCGTAACGGGGAGCTGTTTTTT
CDR3 protein: CASSYPGERRNGELFF

J gene: TRBJ2-7
clone size: few
V gene: TRBV29-1
D gene: TRBD1
CDR3 DNA: TGCAGCGCTCAAACAGGGGGGTACGAGCAGTACTTC
CDR3 protein: CSAQTGGYEQYF

J gene: TRBJ1-2
clone size: .
V gene: TRBV7-3
D gene: TRBD1
CDR3 DNA: TGTGCCAGCAGCTTAACAGGAGGCCGGGACAGCTATGGCTACACCTTC
CDR3 protein: CASSLTGGRDSYGYTF

J gene: TRBJ1-2
clone size: .
V gene: TRBV7-8
D gene: .
CDR3 DNA: TGTGCCAGCAGCCCCCGGGGTACATATGGCTACACCTTC
CDR3 protein: CASSPRGTYGYTF

J gene: TRBJ2-1
clone size: few
V gene: TRBV12-3/TRBV12-4
D gene: TRBD2
CDR3 DNA: TGTGCCAGCAGTACCCTCCGGGCTAGCGGGAGTATGAATGAGCAGTTCTTC
CDR3 protein: CASSTLRASGSMNEQFF

J gene: TRBJ2-4
clone size: few
V gene: TRBV7-9
D gene: TRBD2
CDR3 DNA: TGTGCCAGCAGCTTTATAGCGGGAGATTTAAACATTCAGTACTTC
CDR3 protein: CASSFIAGDLNIQYF

J gene: TRBJ2-5
clone size: .
V gene: TRBV6-1
D gene: TRBD2
CDR3 DNA: TGTGCCAGCAGGAACCTCGGCCTAGCGGGGGCCTTGTACCAAGAGACCCAGTACTTC
CDR3 protein: CASRNLGLAGALYQETQYF

J gene: TRBJ1-2
clone size: few
V gene: TRBV20-1
D gene: .
CDR3 DNA: TGCAGTGCTAGGCGGGACACTGAGGGGTATGGCTACACCTTC
CDR3 protein: CSARRDTEGYGYTF

J gene: TRBJ2-1
clone size: .
V gene: TRBV6-5
D gene: .
CDR3 DNA: TGTGCCAGCAGTTACGCGAGGAGGGGTAATGAGCAGTTCTTC
CDR3 protein: CASSYARRGNEQFF

J gene: TRBJ1-6
clone size: .
V gene: TRBV6-1
D gene: TRBD1
CDR3 DNA: TGTGCCAGCAGTGATGGGGGACAGGGGAGGACCTATAATTCACCCCTCCACTTT
CDR3 protein: CASSDGGQGRTYNSPLHF

J gene: TRBJ2-3
clone size: many
V gene: TRBV6-5
D gene: .
CDR3 DNA: TGTGCCAGCAGCCAGAACCCCGGGACAGTGTGGCGGGGGCAGTATTTT
CDR3 protein: CASSQNPGTVWRGQYF

J gene: TRBJ2-3
clone size: few
V gene: TRBV20-1
D gene: TRBD2
CDR3 DNA: TGCAGTGCTAGAAGTAGCGGGAGAGGAGATACGCAGTATTTT
CDR3 protein: CSARSSGRGDTQYF

J gene: TRBJ1-1
clone size: .
V gene: TRBV7-2
D gene: .
CDR3 DNA: TGTGCCAGCAGCAGGGGGGCGAACACTGAAGCTTTCTTT
CDR3 protein: CASSRGANTEAFF

J gene: TRBJ2-5
clone size: few
V gene: TRBV5-5
D gene: .
CDR3 DNA: TGTGCCAGCACCCCCTTGAGCCAAGAGACCCAGTACTTC
CDR3 protein: CASTPLSQETQYF

J gene: TRBJ1-6
clone size: .
V gene: TRBV5-1
D gene: .
CDR3 DNA: TGCGCCAGCAGCGCACAGGGCTCACCCCTCCACTTT
CDR3 protein: CASSAQGSPLHF

J gene: TRBJ2-5
clone size: few
V gene: TRBV20-1
D gene: TRBD2
CDR3 DNA: TGCAGCGGTAGACTAGCGCGAGGTGGGGAGACCCAGTACTTC
CDR3 protein: CSGRLARGGETQYF

J gene: TRBJ1-1
clone size: few
V gene: TRBV7-2
D gene: TRBD1
CDR3 DNA: TGTGCCAGCAGGACAGGGATCGCTGAAGCTTTCTTT
CDR3 protein: CASRTGIAEAFF

J gene: TRBJ2-3
clone size: .
V gene: TRBV20-1
D gene: TRBD2
CDR3 DNA: TGCAGTGCTAGAGATCTGGGGGGGGGAAGGGATACGCAGTATTTT
CDR3 protein: CSARDLGGGRDTQYF

J gene: TRBJ1-2
clone size: .
V gene: TRBV7-9
D gene: .
CDR3 DNA: TGTGCCAGCAGCTTAGATGTGTTCGGCTACACCTTC
CDR3 protein: CASSLDVFGYTF

J gene: TRBJ1-1
clone size: .
V gene: TRBV28
D gene: .
CDR3 DNA: TGTGCCAGCAGTTTATTCAGGGGACCCAACACTGAAGCTTTCTTT
CDR3 protein: CASSLFRGPNTEAFF

J gene: TRBJ2-3
clone size: .
V gene: TRBV7-2
D gene: .
CDR3 DNA: TGTGCCAGCAGCTCGCAGTACCAGGATACGCAGTATTTT
CDR3 protein: CASSSQYQDTQYF

J gene: TRBJ2-5
clone size: .
V gene: TRBV29-1
D gene: TRBD2
CDR3 DNA: TGCAGCGTCGTCAAGGGACTAGCGGGAGACGGGACCCAGTACTTC
CDR3 protein: CSVVKGLAGDGTQYF

J gene: TRBJ2-7
clone size: .
V gene: TRBV13
D gene: TRBD2
CDR3 DNA: TGTGCCAGCAGCTCGGGACTAGTGAGGTTCGAGCAGTACTTC
CDR3 protein: CASSSGLVRFEQYF

J gene: TRBJ2-7
clone size: few
V gene: TRBV30
D gene: .
CDR3 DNA: TGTGCCTGGAGGTCGCGGGGAACCTACGAGCAGTACTTC
CDR3 protein: CAWRSRGTYEQYF

J gene: TRBJ2-1
clone size: .
V gene: TRBV20-1
D gene: .
CDR3 DNA: TGCAGTGCTAGAGTTGGTGGAAGGACCAACTACAATGAGCAGTTCTTC
CDR3 protein: CSARVGGRTNYNEQFF

J gene: TRBJ2-1
clone size: once
V gene: TRBV29-1
D gene: TRBD2
CDR3 DNA: TGCAGCGGTGGGGCTAGCGGCAATGAGCAGTTCTTC
CDR3 protein: CSGGASGNEQFF

J gene: TRBJ2-2
clone size: .
V gene: TRBV7-7
D gene: .
CDR3 DNA: TGTGCCAGCAGCTTAGGCCCAGGGACCGCCGGGGAGCTGTTTTTT
CDR3 protein: CASSLGPGTAGELFF

J gene: TRBJ1-1
clone size: .
V gene: TRBV9
D gene: .
CDR3 DNA: TGTGCCAGCAGCGTAGGGCAATGGGGCACTGAAGCTTTCTTT
CDR3 protein: CASSVGQWGTEAFF

J gene: TRBJ2-6
clone size: .
V gene: TRBV30
D gene: .
CDR3 DNA: TGTGCCTGGAGCCCTGGGGCCAACGTCCTGACTTTC
CDR3 protein: CAWSPGANVLTF

J gene: TRBJ1-1
clone size: .
V gene: TRBV6-6
D gene: TRBD1
CDR3 DNA: TGTGCCAGCAGTACTACAGGGGAGGCTGAAGCTTTCTTT
CDR3 protein: CASSTTGEAEAFF

J gene: TRBJ1-2
clone size: .
V gene: TRBV12-3/TRBV12-4
D gene: .
CDR3 DNA: TGTGCCAGCAGTTTAAGCAGGCGATCCTATGGCTACACCTTC
CDR3 protein: CASSLSRRSYGYTF